This T cell receptor beta chain was sequenced in a study of breast tumors, draining lymph nodes, adjacent tissues. Study conclusions and caveats: Tumor TCR diversity was below lymph nodes but above nontumor tissue. Most tumor T cells seemingly derive from lymph node, then expand in tumor. Compared with basal-like, luminal-like tumors shared significantly more repertoire with nontumor tissue. Data only fit, rather than demonstrated, lymph node origin of most tumor T cells.

MiXCR, applied by TCRdb to the multiplex PCR reads, yields one record per CDR3 protein. The repertoire consists of around 130,000 distinct CDR3 sequences, with just under 20% occurring once and the leading ten covering approximately 3.5%. This clonotype was counted ten times or more. Its target is not known. CDR3 length: 13 residues. Trimming stripped 6 bases from V and 2 bases from J, with 10 bases between. Germline-derived CDR1 and CDR2 are DFQATT and SNEGSKA (reference sequence). The lymph nodes were axillary draining lymph nodes from breast cancer patients. This sequence originates from a female donor with breast cancer. Some clones in this sample may be carry-over from other donors' samples. The sample taken for sequencing was axillary lymph node tissue. J is TRBJ1-4 and V is TRBV20-1; D uncertain. CDR3 coding DNA: TGCAGTGCGCTCAAGGGCACTAATGAAAAACTGTTTTTT. It encodes CSALKGTNEKLFF.